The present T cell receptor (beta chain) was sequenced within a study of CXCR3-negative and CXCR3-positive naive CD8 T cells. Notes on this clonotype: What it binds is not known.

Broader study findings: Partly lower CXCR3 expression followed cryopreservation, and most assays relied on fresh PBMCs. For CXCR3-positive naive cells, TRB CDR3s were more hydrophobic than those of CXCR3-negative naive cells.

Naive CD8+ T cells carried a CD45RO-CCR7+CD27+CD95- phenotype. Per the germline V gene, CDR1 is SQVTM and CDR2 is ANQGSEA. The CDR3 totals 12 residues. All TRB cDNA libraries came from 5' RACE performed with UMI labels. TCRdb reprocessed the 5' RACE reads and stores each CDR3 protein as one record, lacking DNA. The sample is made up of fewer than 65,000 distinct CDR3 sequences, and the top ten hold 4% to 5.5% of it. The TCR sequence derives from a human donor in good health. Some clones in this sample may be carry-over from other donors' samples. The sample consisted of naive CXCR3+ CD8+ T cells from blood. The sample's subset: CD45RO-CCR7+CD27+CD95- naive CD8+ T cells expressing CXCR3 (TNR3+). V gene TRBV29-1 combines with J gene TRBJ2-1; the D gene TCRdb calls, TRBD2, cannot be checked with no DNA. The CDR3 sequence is CSVDGLAGGYFF.